The 31 T cell receptor beta chains below were found in one sample sequenced in a study of blood T cell repertoires in COVID-19. Only in-frame clones appear in the TCRdb table, and some are missing; sequencing was by immunoSEQ multiplex PCR. The top ten clones hold roughly 7% of a sample with 150,000 or so clones, 86% of them seen once. Input material: peripheral blood. Source of these receptors: a man over 45 with active or convalescent COVID-19.

V is TRBV3-1 (or the pseudogene TRBV3-2) and J is TRBJ2-7; 7 bases are a match to TRBD2. This CDR3 comprises 16 residues. The germline V gene has CDR1 LGHDT and CDR2 YNNKEL (reference sequence). The ends lost 1 base at V and 7 bases at J; junction bases unmatched: 13. In DNA form, the CDR3 reads TGTGCCAGCAGCCAAGTTGCGGGGGATACCCCCTCTGAGCAGTACTTC. This codes for CASSQVAGDTPSEQYF.

The DNA of the CDR3 is TGCGCCAGCAGCTTGGGAGCGGGGGGGCCGACAGATACGCAGTATTTT. Protein product: CASSLGAGGPTDTQYF. The J gene is TRBJ2-3, the V gene TRBV5-1; 10 bases map to TRBD2. Germline V gene data show CDR1 as SGHRS and CDR2 as YFSETQ. CDR3 length: 16 amino acids. V lost 0 bases to trimming and J lost 3 bases; unmatched junction nucleotides: 4.

This clone was observed a single time. The rearrangement links TRBV11-3 to TRBJ2-1; 8 nucleotides match TRBD2. The CDR3 sequence is 16 residues long. V trimming: 1 base; J trimming: 5 bases; junction bases outside the gene matches: 7. Germline lookup yields CDR1 SGHNT and CDR2 YENEEA. CDR3 in amino acids: CASSLVFAGGDNEQFF. The CDR3 coding sequence is TGTGCCAGCAGCTTAGTGTTTGCGGGGGGCGACAATGAGCAGTTCTTC. The complete variable domain, with remaining parts taken from reference TRBV11-3 and TRBJ2-1, reads EAGVVQSPRYKIIEKKQPVAFWCNPISGHNTLYWYLQNLGQGPELLIRYENEEAVDDSQLPKDRFSAERLKGVDSTLKIQPAELGDSAVYLCASSLVFAGGDNEQFFGPGTRLTVL.

The CDR3 loop reads CASSPIGTSSYNEQFF. CDR3 in DNA: TGTGCCAGCAGCCCAATAGGGACTAGCTCCTACAATGAGCAGTTCTTC. The V gene is TRBV7-2, the J gene TRBJ2-1, with 8 bases aligning to TRBD2. V lost 5 bases and J lost 0; bases outside the gene matches: 6. The CDR3 consists of 16 residues. Germline loops: CDR1 SGHTA, CDR2 FQGNSA.

This clone was seen only once. The chain carries TRBV7-8 and TRBJ1-1, with no clear D. V was clipped by 4 bases and J by 0 bases, with 12 bases between them. The CDR3 has 15 amino acids. Looked up from germline, CDR1 is SGHVS and CDR2 is FQNEAQ. CDR3 loop: CASSSHTVLNTEAFF. CDR3 nucleotide sequence: TGTGCCAGCAGCTCCCACACCGTCTTGAACACTGAAGCTTTCTTT.

This rearrangement joins TRBV19 to TRBJ1-2, with D hard to call. Between the trimmed V and J ends, which lost 3 bases and 0 bases, there was a span of 20 bases. The germline CDR1 and CDR2 sequences are LNHDA and SQIVND (reference sequence). The CDR3 extends over 18 amino acids. The CDR3 spells CASSIPGPAHLSNYGYTF. The CDR3 DNA is TGTGCCAGTAGTATCCCTGGCCCCGCACATCTTTCTAACTATGGCTACACCTTC.

The J gene is TRBJ2-7, the V gene TRBV4-1; no firm D call. Trimming stripped 1 base from V and 6 bases from J, with 7 bases between. CDR1 is MGHRA, CDR2 YSYEKL, per germline. The CDR3 is 12 amino acids. The CDR3 region is CASSQVTGEQYF. In nucleotides, the CDR3 is TGCGCCAGCAGCCAAGTTACCGGCGAGCAGTACTTC.

The chain is built from TRBV30 and TRBJ1-2, with D maybe TRBD1 (6 bases). Trimming took 5 bases from V and 8 from J, leaving 18 bases between them. This CDR3 comprises 13 residues. Germline values: CDR1 GTSNPN, CDR2 SVGIG (reference sequence). The CDR3 region is CAWPHRESWGYTF. The CDR3 nucleotides read TGTGCCTGGCCTCACAGGGAATCTTGGGGCTACACCTTC. The variable domain in full, with the rest retrieved from reference TRBV30 and TRBJ1-2, is SQTIHQWPATLVQPVGSPLSLECTVEGTSNPNLYWYRQAAGRGLQLLFYSVGIGQISSEVPQNLSASRPQDRQFILSSKKLLLSDSGFYLCAWPHRESWGYTFGSGTRLTVV.

The gene calls are TRBV3-1 (or the pseudogene TRBV3-2) and TRBJ2-5, with TRBD1 matching 11 bases. The CDR3 totals 17 residues. With 1 base clipped from V and 3 bases from J, the junction kept 7 bases outside the gene matches. CDR1 is LGHDT and CDR2 is YNNKEL in the germline V gene (reference sequence). CDR3 sequence (DNA): TGTGCCAGCAGCCAAGGTAGGACAGGGGGCGCGAAAGAGACCCAGTACTTC. It is translated as CASSQGRTGGAKETQYF.

V and J are TRBV18 and TRBJ2-1; 7 nucleotides align to TRBD2. The germline V gene has CDR1 KGHSH and CDR2 LQKENI. The J segment lost 4 bases and the V segment lost 2 bases, leaving 5 bases of the junction unmatched. CDR3 length: 15 residues. The CDR3, as DNA: TGTGCCAGCTCACCATCGAGGGAGGGATACAATGAGCAGTTCTTC. Residues: CASSPSREGYNEQFF. Together with reference TRBV18 and TRBJ2-1, the CDR3 gives the full variable domain: NAGVMQNPRHLVRRRGQEARLRCSPMKGHSHVYWYRQLPEEGLKFMVYLQKENIIDESGMPKERFSAEFPKEGPSILRIQQVVRGDSAAYFCASSPSREGYNEQFFGPGTRLTVL.

The rearrangement joins TRBV28 to TRBJ1-4; the match to TRBD1 covers 7 bases. The germline gives CDR1 MDHEN, CDR2 SYDVKM. J lost 8 bases, V lost 5 bases, and 2 bases had no gene match. CDR3 length: 12 amino acids. The CDR3 DNA follows: TGTGCCAGCAGTGCAGGGGGGGAAAAACTGTTTTTT. It translates to CASSAGGEKLFF.

V gene TRBV9 combines with J gene TRBJ2-6, with D possibly matching TRBD2 (7 bases). The V gene lost 0 bases and the J gene lost 1 base, with 17 bases spanning the gap. The germline V gene encodes CDR1 SGDLS and CDR2 YYNGEE. The CDR3 covers 19 residues. The chain's CDR3 is CASSVGSGGYRSGANVLTF. In DNA form, the CDR3 reads TGTGCCAGCAGCGTAGGTTCGGGGGGCTACCGATCTGGGGCCAACGTCCTGACTTTC.

The rearrangement uses TRBV4-2 and TRBJ2-7; the match to TRBD2 covers 7 bases. CDR3 length: 14 amino acids. Trimming at V came to 3 bases and at J to 0 bases, leaving 2 bases not matched to a gene. Per germline, CDR1 LGHNA and CDR2 YNFKEQ. In DNA form, the CDR3 reads TGTGCCAGCAGCCAGGGGAGGGACTCCTACGAGCAGTACTTC. It encodes CASSQGRDSYEQYF.

The chain joins TRBV28 to TRBJ2-3; D is uncertain. Germline CDR1 MDHEN, CDR2 SYDVKM. V lost 5 bases and J 0 bases, leaving 6 bases between the germline ends. The CDR3 spans 13 residues. This CDR3 is CASSKTSTDTQYF. CDR3 nucleotide sequence: TGTGCCAGCAGTAAGACTAGCACAGATACGCAGTATTTT.

This chain connects TRBV2 to TRBJ2-3; 8 bases line up with TRBD1. The V gene end was trimmed by 11 bases and the J gene end by 3 bases; junction bases not matched to a gene: 10. CDR3 length: 14 amino acids. Germline-derived CDR1 and CDR2 are SNHLY and FYNNEI. CDR3 amino acids: CAGLTGVGTDTQYF. The CDR3, as DNA: TGTGCCGGGTTGACAGGGGTTGGAACAGATACGCAGTATTTT.

The sample holds a few counts of this clone. CDR3 loop: CASSAGTGEGRNQPQHF. For the CDR3, the DNA is TGTGCCAGCAGCGCAGGAACAGGGGAAGGGCGCAATCAGCCCCAGCATTTT. The chain links TRBV9 to TRBJ1-5, with 7 bases lining up with TRBD1. The CDR3 consists of 17 residues. The germline gives CDR1 SGDLS, CDR2 YYNGEE. J lost 2 bases, V lost 3 bases, and 11 bases had no gene match.

This chain joins TRBV29-1 and TRBJ1-2; D perhaps matches TRBD1 (6 bases). V was trimmed by 8 bases and J by 0 bases, leaving 10 bases between them. The germline V gene encodes CDR1 SQVTM and CDR2 ANQGSEA. The CDR3 sequence is 12 residues long. The DNA of the CDR3 is TGCAGCTTTCGACAGGCTAACTATGGCTACACCTTC. It translates to CSFRQANYGYTF.

The CDR3 sequence: CASSIGASYEQYF. CDR3 nucleotide sequence: TGTGCCAGTAGTATAGGCGCCTCCTACGAGCAGTACTTC. The rearrangement links TRBV19 to TRBJ2-7; no definite D call. The CDR3 extends over 13 amino acids. Looked up from germline, CDR1 is LNHDA and CDR2 is SQIVND (reference sequence). The V and J ends lost 1 base and 0 bases respectively, with 4 bases between them.

This chain uses TRBV5-5 with TRBJ2-4; TRBD2 matches 7 bases. Trimming took 1 base from V and 6 from J; bases not matched to a gene: 4. CDR3 size: 14 residues. Germline V CDR1 and CDR2: SGHKS, YYEKEE (reference sequence). CDR3 sequence: CASSLKLAVNIQYF. In nucleotides, the CDR3 is TGTGCCAGCAGCTTGAAGCTAGCGGTAAACATTCAGTACTTC.

The chain has TRBV5-1 and TRBJ2-5; 9 positions agree with TRBD1. The germline CDR1 and CDR2 sequences are SGHRS and YFSETQ. J gave up 0 bases and V 2 bases, and 2 bases lay outside the gene matches. This CDR3 is 15 amino acids long. CDR3 nucleotides: TGCGCCAGCAGCTTAGGACAGGGGTACCAAGAGACCCAGTACTTC. It yields the protein CASSLGQGYQETQYF.

The chain couples TRBV7-9 to TRBJ1-1; D might be TRBD1 (6 bases). Germline values: CDR1 SEHNR, CDR2 FQNEAQ (reference sequence). The V and J ends lost 2 bases and 11 bases respectively, with 21 bases between them. The CDR3 runs to 15 residues. As DNA, the CDR3 is TGTGCCAGCAGCTTACCAAAGGGGGGGCCGTCTACGGCTTTCTTT. Translating gives CASSLPKGGPSTAFF.

The genes are TRBV14 and TRBJ2-1, with TRBD2 matching 7 bases. There are 15 residues in the CDR3. Germline CDR1 is SGHDN and CDR2 is FVKESK. Trimming cost V 4 bases and J 2 bases; bases outside gene matches: 5. The CDR3 sequence: CASSPRAGAYNEQFF. Here the CDR3 DNA reads TGTGCCAGCAGCCCCCGGGCGGGAGCCTACAATGAGCAGTTCTTC.

The chain links TRBV5-1 to TRBJ2-1; perhaps TRBD1 as D (5 bases). This CDR3 region has 14 residues. CDR1 is SGHRS, CDR2 YFSETQ, per germline. Trimming took off 4 bases at V and 2 bases at J, with 10 bases between the two ends. This CDR3 reads CASSLRATYNEQFF. As DNA, the CDR3 is TGCGCCAGCAGCCTCAGGGCTACCTACAATGAGCAGTTCTTC.

This clone showed up just once. The rearrangement links TRBV5-4 to TRBJ2-3; D is possibly TRBD1 (6 bases). The germline gives CDR1 SGHNT, CDR2 YYREEE (reference sequence). V lost 2 bases, J lost 3 bases, and 10 bases lay in between. The CDR3 is made up of 14 amino acids. The CDR3 bases are TGTGCCAGCAGCTTACCCAGGGGAACAGATACGCAGTATTTT. Its translation: CASSLPRGTDTQYF. Based on the CDR3 plus reference TRBV5-4 and TRBJ2-3, the full variable domain is ETGVTQSPTHLIKTRGQQVTLRCSSQSGHNTVSWYQQALGQGPQFIFQYYREEENGRGNFPPRFSGLQFPNYSSELNVNALELDDSALYLCASSLPRGTDTQYFGPGTRLTVL.

The chain has TRBV29-1 and TRBJ2-3; tentatively, D is TRBD1 (5 bases). The V gene's germline CDR1 is SQVTM and CDR2 ANQGSEA. The CDR3 length is 15 residues. Trimming took off 4 bases at V and 0 bases at J, with 14 bases between the two ends. As DNA, the CDR3 is TGCAGCGTTGCGAGACAGTCACTTAGCACAGATACGCAGTATTTT. Its protein product is CSVARQSLSTDTQYF.

This chain connects TRBV5-4 to TRBJ2-1; the match to TRBD2 covers 12 bases. Germline trimming cut 4 bases from V and 12 bases from J; bases unmatched to any gene: 2. Germline V gene lookup returns CDR1 SGHNT and CDR2 YYREEE (reference sequence). The CDR3 covers 12 residues. CDR3 DNA sequence: TGTGCCAGCAGCACGACTAGCGGGGGGCAGTTCTTC. It specifies CASSTTSGGQFF.

The J gene is TRBJ1-5, the V gene TRBV6-5, with D possibly being TRBD1 (5 bases). V lost 1 base and J lost 6, with 13 bases in between. The germline CDR1 and CDR2 sequences are MNHEY and SVGAGI. CDR3 size: 15 residues. The CDR3 reads CASSYWAGPGQPQHF. Written as DNA, the CDR3 is TGTGCCAGCAGTTACTGGGCAGGGCCTGGTCAGCCCCAGCATTTT.

The genes are TRBV6-6 and TRBJ2-1; TRBD1 matches 8 bases. This CDR3 spans 11 amino acids. Germline CDR1 and CDR2: MNHNY and SVGAGI (reference sequence). J gave up 10 bases and V 5 bases, and 1 base lay outside the gene matches. CDR3: CASSRTGEQFF. Written as DNA, the CDR3 is TGTGCCAGCAGTAGGACAGGGGAGCAGTTCTTC.

The chain employs TRBV7-9 and TRBJ2-1; no firm D call. Trimming pared 1 base from V and 0 bases from J, leaving 13 bases between. Germline-derived CDR1 and CDR2 are SEHNR and FQNEAQ (reference sequence). This CDR3 comprises 17 residues. The CDR3 DNA reads TGTGCCAGCAGCTTAGGGGCTGGCGTTAGCTCCTACAATGAGCAGTTCTTC. This codes for CASSLGAGVSSYNEQFF.

This clone was detected once. This chain uses TRBV19 with TRBJ2-3, with D possibly TRBD2 on 6 matching bases. Germline loops: CDR1 LNHDA, CDR2 SQIVND (reference sequence). Trimming shortened V by 2 bases and J by 4 bases, and 19 bases separated the two germline ends. The length of the CDR3 is 17 residues. The CDR3 region is CASSIQTGTADADTQYF. In nucleotides, the CDR3 is TGTGCCAGTAGTATACAAACCGGGACTGCCGACGCAGATACGCAGTATTTT. The full variable domain, completed using reference TRBV19 and TRBJ2-3, is DGGITQSPKYLFRKEGQNVTLSCEQNLNHDAMYWYRQDPGQGLRLIYYSQIVNDFQKGDIAEGYSVSREKKESFPLTVTSAQKNPTAFYLCASSIQTGTADADTQYFGPGTRLTVL.

This chain joins TRBV29-1 and TRBJ1-1; 8 bases match TRBD1. The germline CDR1 and CDR2 sequences are SQVTM and ANQGSEA. The CDR3 loop spans 13 amino acids. Unmatched junction bases numbered 4, after V lost 3 bases and J lost 4 bases. In nucleotides, the CDR3 is TGCAGCGTTGACCCCACAGGGGGCACTGAAGCTTTCTTT. Protein: CSVDPTGGTEAFF.